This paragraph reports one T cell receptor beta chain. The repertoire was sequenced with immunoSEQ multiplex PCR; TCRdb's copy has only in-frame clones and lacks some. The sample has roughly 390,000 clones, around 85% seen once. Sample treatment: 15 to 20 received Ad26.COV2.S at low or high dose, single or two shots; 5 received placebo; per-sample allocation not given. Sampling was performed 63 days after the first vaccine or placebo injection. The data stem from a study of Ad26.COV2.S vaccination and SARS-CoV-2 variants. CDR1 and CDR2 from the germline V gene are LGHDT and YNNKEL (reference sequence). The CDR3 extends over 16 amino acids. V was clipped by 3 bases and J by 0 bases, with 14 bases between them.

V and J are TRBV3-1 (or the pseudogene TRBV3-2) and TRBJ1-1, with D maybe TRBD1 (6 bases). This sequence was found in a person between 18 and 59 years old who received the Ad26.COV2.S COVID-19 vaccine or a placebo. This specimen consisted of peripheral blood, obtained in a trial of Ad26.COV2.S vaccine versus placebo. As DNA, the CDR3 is TGTGCCAGCAGCCACAGGGGACATTCAATGAACACTGAAGCTTTCTTT. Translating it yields CASSHRGHSMNTEAFF.